Listed below are T cell receptor beta chains from one sample, sequenced in a study of control samples from healthy donors and cancer patients. Clones were read by immunoSEQ multiplex PCR, and TCRdb kept only the in-frame ones, dropping some. The repertoire has 84,000 or so clones, 91% of them found once; the top ten carry less than 20%. The sequenced sample consisted of blood. The source of these receptors is a man aged 25-45 years in good health. Each CDR3 is given with its conserved first and last residue. A D gene is named only where the DNA matches it firmly. Clone size is not always given. Where it is, it says once, few, many or a class for expanded clones.

D gene,V gene,J gene,clone size,CDR3 DNA,CDR3 protein
-,TRBV7-3,TRBJ2-4,-,TGTGCCAGCAGCTTAACAGTGGGGGGCATTCAGTACTTC,CASSLTVGGIQYF
-,TRBV30,TRBJ1-1,-,TGTGCCTGGATCAGGGAGGTGAACACTGAAGCTTTCTTT,CAWIREVNTEAFF
-,TRBV30,TRBJ2-7,once,TGTGCCTGGGGATCTTCCTACGAGCAGTACTTC,CAWGSSYEQYF
TRBD1,TRBV7-9,TRBJ2-7,-,TGTGCCAGCACGGGACCGGGACAGGAGGTCTACGAGCAGTACTTC,CASTGPGQEVYEQYF
-,TRBV6-5,TRBJ1-3,-,TGTGCCAGCAGTTACGCGGCGGACCACTCTGGAAACACCATATATTTT,CASSYAADHSGNTIYF
TRBD2,TRBV14,TRBJ2-3,-,TGTGCCAGCAGCCAGGTCATCGAGACAGCGGGGGCCACAGATACGCAGTATTTT,CASSQVIETAGATDTQYF
TRBD2,TRBV15,TRBJ2-7,-,TGTGCCACCAGCAGTGTAGCGGGCTTCGAGCAGTACTTC,CATSSVAGFEQYF
TRBD2,TRBV10-2,TRBJ2-1,-,TGCGCCAGCACCCTCGGTGGGAGGGCTAATGAGCAGTTCTTC,CASTLGGRANEQFF
-,TRBV7-9,TRBJ2-3,-,TGTGCCAGCAGCCTGACGGGGGCCTCTAGCACAGATACGCAGTATTTT,CASSLTGASSTDTQYF
TRBD1,TRBV3-1/TRBV3-2,TRBJ2-5,once,TGTGCCAGCAGCCCCCCCGGACAGGCTCAAGAGACCCAGTACTTC,CASSPPGQAQETQYF
-,TRBV4-3,TRBJ2-3,-,TGCGCCAGCAGCCAAGGTCAGGCCACAGATACGCAGTATTTT,CASSQGQATDTQYF
-,TRBV7-2,TRBJ1-5,few,TGTGCCAGCAGCTTAGACGGGGGCCGAAATCAGCCCCAGCATTTT,CASSLDGGRNQPQHF
-,TRBV12-3/TRBV12-4,TRBJ2-7,-,TGTGCCAGCAAGGACAGCTACGAGCAGTACTTC,CASKDSYEQYF
-,TRBV7-9,TRBJ1-1,-,TGTGCCAGCAGCTCATACAGGGAGGCCATGAACACTGAAGCTTTCTTT,CASSSYREAMNTEAFF
TRBD2,TRBV9,TRBJ2-1,-,TGTGCCAGCAGCGCAGGGACTAGCCTATACAATGAGCAGTTCTTC,CASSAGTSLYNEQFF
-,TRBV7-6,TRBJ1-2,-,TGTGCCAGCAGCTTAGGCGACGGAAACTATGGCTACACCTTC,CASSLGDGNYGYTF
-,TRBV2,TRBJ1-1,-,TGTGCCAGCAGTGATGGCAGGGCGGTTAACACTGAAGCTTTCTTT,CASSDGRAVNTEAFF
-,TRBV7-3,TRBJ2-2,-,TGTGCCAGCAGCTTACAATCGAACACCGGGGAGCTGTTTTTT,CASSLQSNTGELFF
-,TRBV30,TRBJ1-2,-,TGTGCCTGGAACGGTTTCTATTTAGGCTACACCTTC,CAWNGFYLGYTF
-,TRBV7-9,TRBJ2-7,-,TGTGCCAGCAGCTTTGAAACCTACGAGCAGTACTTC,CASSFETYEQYF
TRBD2,TRBV9,TRBJ2-1,-,TGTGCCAGCAGTAATAGCGGGAGCTCCTACAATGAGCAGTTCTTC,CASSNSGSSYNEQFF
TRBD1,TRBV30,TRBJ1-2,-,TGTGCCTGGTCCGGGACAGTAATTAACTATGGCTACACCTTC,CAWSGTVINYGYTF
TRBD2,TRBV11-2,TRBJ2-3,-,TGTGCCAGCAGCTTAGAAAGGGGTAGCGGGAGAGGGGAGACAGATACGCAGTATTTT,CASSLERGSGRGETDTQYF
TRBD1,TRBV18,TRBJ1-1,-,TGTGCCAGCTCACCGACGGACAGGGCCAACACTGAAGCTTTCTTT,CASSPTDRANTEAFF
-,TRBV2,TRBJ1-1,-,TGTGCCAGCAGTGGTCGTTGGGGGAACACTGAAGCTTTCTTT,CASSGRWGNTEAFF
-,TRBV11-2,TRBJ2-3,once,TGTGCGCATATGGACGTTCGGTATGGAGATACGCAGTATTTT,CAHMDVRYGDTQYF
TRBD1,TRBV7-9,TRBJ1-2,-,TGTGCCAGCAGCCAACAGTTAGACAGGGTATATGGCTACACCTTC,CASSQQLDRVYGYTF
-,TRBV11-2,TRBJ1-5,-,TGTGCCAGCAGCTTAAACGGCAATCAGCCCCAGCATTTT,CASSLNGNQPQHF
TRBD2,TRBV5-1,TRBJ2-2,-,TGCGCCAGCAGCTTGGGCGGGAGGCCCACCGGGGAGCTGTTTTTT,CASSLGGRPTGELFF
TRBD2,TRBV15,TRBJ2-7,-,TGTGCCACCAGGGATACTAGCGGCTCCTACGAGCAGTACTTC,CATRDTSGSYEQYF
-,TRBV6-5,TRBJ1-2,-,TGTGCCAGCGAGACAGTCCCGGCCTATGGCTACACCTTC,CASETVPAYGYTF
TRBD1,TRBV5-4,TRBJ1-1,-,TGTGCCAGCAGCGACCGGGACAGGGGGCTGACTGAAGCTTTCTTT,CASSDRDRGLTEAFF
-,TRBV5-5,TRBJ2-7,-,TGTGCCAGCAGCCTCACGGGGCCTGAGCAGTACTTC,CASSLTGPEQYF